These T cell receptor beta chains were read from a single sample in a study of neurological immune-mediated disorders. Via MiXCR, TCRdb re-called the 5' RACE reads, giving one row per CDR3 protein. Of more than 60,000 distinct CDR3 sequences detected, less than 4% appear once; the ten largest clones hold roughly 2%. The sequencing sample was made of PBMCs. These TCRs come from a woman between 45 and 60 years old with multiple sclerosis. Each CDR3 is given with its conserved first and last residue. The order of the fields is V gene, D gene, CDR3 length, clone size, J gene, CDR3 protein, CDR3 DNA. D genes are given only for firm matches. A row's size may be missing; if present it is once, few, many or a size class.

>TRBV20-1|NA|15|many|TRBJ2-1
CSALVGARSYNEQFF
TGCAGTGCTCTAGTAGGGGCTCGTTCCTACAATGAGCAGTTCTTC
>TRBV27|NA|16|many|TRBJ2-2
CASSSPVAVNTGELFF
TGTGCCAGCAGTTCCCCCGTAGCGGTGAACACCGGGGAGCTGTTTTTT
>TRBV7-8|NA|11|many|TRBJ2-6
CASSRGPVSAF
TGTGCCAGCAGCCGAGGCCCGGTTTCGGCTTTC
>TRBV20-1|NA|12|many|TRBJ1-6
CSAGRVNSPLNF
TGCAGTGCGGGGAGGGTTAATTCACCCCTCAACTTT
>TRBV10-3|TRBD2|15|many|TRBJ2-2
CAISVAGVETGELFF
TGTGCCATCAGTGTAGCGGGAGTAGAAACCGGGGAGCTGTTTTTT
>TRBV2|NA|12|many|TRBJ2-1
CASGAGRTEQFF
TGTGCCAGCGGGGCAGGGAGGACTGAGCAGTTCTTC
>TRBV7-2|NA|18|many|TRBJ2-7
CASSLFRGGTPSAGEQYF
TGTGCCAGCAGCTTATTTCGGGGCGGGACACCCTCCGCGGGCGAGCAGTACTTC
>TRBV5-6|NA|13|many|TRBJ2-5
CASSLGGAETQYF
TGTGCCAGCAGCTTAGGGGGGGCAGAGACCCAGTACTTC
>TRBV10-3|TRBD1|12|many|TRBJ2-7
CATGQDAYEQYF
TGTGCCACCGGACAGGATGCCTACGAGCAGTACTTC
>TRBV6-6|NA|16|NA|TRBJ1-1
CASSYGEGIGITEAFF
TGTGCCAGCAGTTACGGAGAGGGAATAGGGATAACTGAAGCTTTCTTT
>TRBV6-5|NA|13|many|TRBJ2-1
CASTSPGLNEQFF
TGTGCCAGTACTAGTCCGGGACTTAATGAGCAGTTCTTC
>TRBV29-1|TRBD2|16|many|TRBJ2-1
CSARPPSGSSYNEQFF
TGCAGCGCCCGCCCCCCTAGCGGGAGCTCCTACAATGAGCAGTTCTTC
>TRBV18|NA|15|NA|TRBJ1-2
CASSLVRDDGTGYTF
TGTGCCAGCTCACTAGTACGGGACGACGGGACTGGCTACACCTTC
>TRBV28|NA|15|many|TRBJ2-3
CASSFVLDGTDTQYF
TGTGCCAGCAGTTTCGTACTAGATGGCACAGATACGCAGTATTTT
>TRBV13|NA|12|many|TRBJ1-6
CASSQPNSPLHF
TGTGCCAGCAGTCAACCAAATTCACCCCTCCACTTT
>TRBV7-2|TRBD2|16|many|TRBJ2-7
CASSFSGLAEDIGQYF
TGTGCCAGCAGCTTTTCTGGACTAGCGGAAGATATAGGGCAGTACTTC
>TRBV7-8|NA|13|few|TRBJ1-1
CASSFGSLAGTSF
TGTGCCAGCAGCTTCGGAAGCCTTGCCGGGACGTCGTTT